This T cell receptor beta chain was sequenced in a study of blood T cell repertoires in COVID-19. Whole-study context: Acute-phase and convalescent COVID-19 samples originated in the United States, Italy and Spain.

V was pared by 4 bases and J by 4 bases, with 9 bases of the junction left unmatched. CDR1 and CDR2 from the germline V gene are SGHRS and YFSETQ. This CDR3 contains 15 residues. Sequenced by immunoSEQ multiplex PCR; TCRdb stores in-frame clones only, minus some. Among 300,000 to 400,000 clones listed, 90% were seen once. This chain joins TRBV5-1 and TRBJ1-2; the match to TRBD1 covers 8 bases. The source of this sequence is a woman aged 30 to 39 who had been exposed to COVID-19. Source material: PBMCs or T cells enriched from blood (not recorded which). CDR3 DNA sequence: TGCGCCAGCAGCGCCGGACAGGGAAGGAGCTATGGCTACACCTTC. Protein: CASSAGQGRSYGYTF.